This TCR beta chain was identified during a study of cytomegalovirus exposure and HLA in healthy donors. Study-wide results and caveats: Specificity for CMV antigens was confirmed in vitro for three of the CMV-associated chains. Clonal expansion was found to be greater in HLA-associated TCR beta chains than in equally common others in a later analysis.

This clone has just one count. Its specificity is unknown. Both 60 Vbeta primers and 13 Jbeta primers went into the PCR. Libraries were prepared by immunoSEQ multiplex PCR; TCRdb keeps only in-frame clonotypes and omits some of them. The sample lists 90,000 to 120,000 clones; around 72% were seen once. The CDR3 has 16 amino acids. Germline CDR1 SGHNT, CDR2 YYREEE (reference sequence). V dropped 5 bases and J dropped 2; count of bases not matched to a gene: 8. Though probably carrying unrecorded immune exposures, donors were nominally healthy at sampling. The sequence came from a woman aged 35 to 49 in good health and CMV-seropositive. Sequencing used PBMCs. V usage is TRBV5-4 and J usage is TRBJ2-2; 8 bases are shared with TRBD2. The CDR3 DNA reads TGTGCCAGCAGACGTGGCCTAGCGGGTAACACCGGGGAGCTGTTTTTT. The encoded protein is CASRRGLAGNTGELFF.